Listed below are T cell receptor beta chains from one sample, sequenced in a study of tumor T cells in aggressive B-cell lymphoma. Libraries were prepared by immunoSEQ multiplex PCR; TCRdb keeps only in-frame clonotypes and omits some of them. The sample yields approximately 7,100 clones, 82% seen once. Sequenced input: tumor tissue. These receptors were collected from an adult with diffuse large B cell lymphoma. CDR3s leave out the opening cysteine and the closing phenylalanine or tryptophan. Each record gives: J gene, V gene, CDR3 protein.

TRBJ2-2,TRBV7-3,ASSLQGGQTNTGELF
TRBJ1-2,TRBV29-1,SVGAYGYT
TRBJ2-2,TRBV4-2,ASSQGTRDTGELF
TRBJ1-2,TRBV4-3,ASSRNRELYGYT
TRBJ2-2,TRBV6-5,VSSPKAGAVGELF
TRBJ2-1,TRBV4-1,ASSQAEAGIRYNEQF
TRBJ2-1,TRBV4-2,ASSALAGGPGEQF
TRBJ2-7,TRBV19,ASGRLAGGPANEQY
TRBJ2-2,TRBV5-1,ASTEDQANTGELF
TRBJ2-7,TRBV7-8,ASSFWDRGEIYEQY
TRBJ1-2,TRBV6-1,ARRRGTYGYT
TRBJ1-5,TRBV30,AWSRGDLSNQPQH
TRBJ2-1,TRBV5-4,ASSRGTPNRDNEQF
TRBJ1-4,TRBV27,ASSHPGSGEKLF
TRBJ2-7,TRBV28,ASSPQGVRYEQY
TRBJ2-5,TRBV4-3,ASSQGGEETQY
TRBJ1-2,TRBV29-1,SAAGSYGYT
TRBJ1-4,TRBV11-2,ASTHWGGADEKLF
TRBJ1-2,TRBV7-9,ASSPRDRTNYGYT
TRBJ2-7,TRBV28,ASTPSGVSSYEQY
TRBJ2-7,TRBV5-4,ASSSDRESSYEQY
TRBJ2-3,TRBV7-9,ASRGPTSGTQY
TRBJ2-3,TRBV4-1,ASSLPREGPSTDTQY
TRBJ2-1,TRBV4-2,ASSGPNTLLNSYNEQF
TRBJ1-5,TRBV5-6,ASSRDNSNQPQH
TRBJ2-5,TRBV5-1,ASSTRTPYQETQY
TRBJ1-2,TRBV9,ASSVRKTGGIYGYT
TRBJ1-1,TRBV7-9,ASSLDTIWTEAF
TRBJ1-1,TRBV19,ASSSDTGLNTEAF
TRBJ2-1,TRBV4-1,ASSQDVWPGYNEQF
NA,TRBV7-2,ASSSIPGGWSEQY
TRBJ1-1,TRBV4-3,ASSQDWGTEAF
TRBJ1-1,TRBV27,ASSLGVRVNTEAF
TRBJ2-7,TRBV27,ASSLLAGSSYEQY
TRBJ1-2,TRBV6-4,ASSPLPGFDGYT
TRBJ2-1,TRBV27,ASSQGGRNQQF
TRBJ2-1,TRBV4-1,ASSQDLGGSSYNEQF
TRBJ2-1,TRBV7-2,ASSLAYGLAGSGSYNEQF
TRBJ2-1,TRBV27,ASNGLPSYNEQF
TRBJ1-1,TRBV27,ASRTGATEAF
TRBJ2-3,TRBV28,ASSFYAQGATFTDTQY
TRBJ1-1,TRBV5-1,ASSLEGQLMNTEAF
TRBJ1-2,TRBV7-9,VSSSTPTWNT
TRBJ1-5,TRBV27,ASSPRTGGPQPQH
TRBJ1-2,TRBV9,ASSGQGAFGYGYT
TRBJ2-5,TRBV5-6,ASSGLEGRGETQY
TRBJ1-3,TRBV4-1,ASSGQTNTIY
TRBJ2-5,TRBV7-8,ASSLGPRSQETQY
TRBJ2-5,TRBV7-8,ASSSGTGRLPRETQY
TRBJ2-1,TRBV10-1,ASSEAGISYNEQF
TRBJ2-1,TRBV4-1,ASSQDPHAGSEQF
TRBJ2-3,TRBV4-1,ASSETDTQY
TRBJ1-2,TRBV7-2,ASSVGQGSYGYT